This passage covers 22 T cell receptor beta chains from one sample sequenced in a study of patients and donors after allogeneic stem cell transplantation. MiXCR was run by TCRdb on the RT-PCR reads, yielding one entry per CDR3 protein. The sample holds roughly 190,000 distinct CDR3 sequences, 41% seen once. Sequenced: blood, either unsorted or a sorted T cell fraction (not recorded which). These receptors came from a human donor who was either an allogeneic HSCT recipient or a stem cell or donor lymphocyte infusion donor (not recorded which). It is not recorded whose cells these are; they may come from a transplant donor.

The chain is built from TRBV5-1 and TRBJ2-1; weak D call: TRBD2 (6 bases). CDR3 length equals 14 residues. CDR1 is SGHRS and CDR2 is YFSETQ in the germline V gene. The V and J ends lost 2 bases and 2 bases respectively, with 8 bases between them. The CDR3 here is CASSFPGAYNEQFF. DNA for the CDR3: TGCGCCAGCAGCTTCCCGGGAGCCTACAATGAGCAGTTCTTC.

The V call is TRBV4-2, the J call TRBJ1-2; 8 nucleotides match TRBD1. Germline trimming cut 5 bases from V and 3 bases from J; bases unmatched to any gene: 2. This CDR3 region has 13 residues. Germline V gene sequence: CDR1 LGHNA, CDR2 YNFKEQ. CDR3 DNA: TGTGCCAGCAGCATGGACAGGGACTATGGCTACACCTTC. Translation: CASSMDRDYGYTF.

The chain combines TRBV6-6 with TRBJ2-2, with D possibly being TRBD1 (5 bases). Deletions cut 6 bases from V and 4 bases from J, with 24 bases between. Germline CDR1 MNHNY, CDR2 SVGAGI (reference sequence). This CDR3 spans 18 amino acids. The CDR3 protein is CASSPQLTGAEFTGELFF. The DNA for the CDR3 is TGTGCCAGCAGCCCACAACTGACTGGGGCGGAGTTCACCGGGGAGCTGTTTTTT.

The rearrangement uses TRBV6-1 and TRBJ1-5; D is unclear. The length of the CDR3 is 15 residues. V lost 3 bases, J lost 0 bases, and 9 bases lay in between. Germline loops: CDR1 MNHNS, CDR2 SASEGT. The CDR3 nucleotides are TGTGCCAGCAGTGAGGTTAGGCCTAGCAATCAGCCCCAGCATTTT. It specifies CASSEVRPSNQPQHF.

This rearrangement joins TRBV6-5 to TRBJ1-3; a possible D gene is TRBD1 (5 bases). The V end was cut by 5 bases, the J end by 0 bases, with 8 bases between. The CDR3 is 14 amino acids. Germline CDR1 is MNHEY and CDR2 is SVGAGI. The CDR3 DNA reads TGTGCCAGCAGTGGGGGGGGCTCTGGAAACACCATATATTTT. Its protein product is CASSGGGSGNTIYF.

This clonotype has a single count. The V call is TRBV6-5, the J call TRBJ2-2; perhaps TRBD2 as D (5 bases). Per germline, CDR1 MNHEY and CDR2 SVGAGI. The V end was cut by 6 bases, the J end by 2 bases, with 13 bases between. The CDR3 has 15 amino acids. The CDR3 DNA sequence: TGTGCCAGCAGCTCCTCCGGGGAAAACACCGGGGAGCTGTTTTTT. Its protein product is CASSSSGENTGELFF.

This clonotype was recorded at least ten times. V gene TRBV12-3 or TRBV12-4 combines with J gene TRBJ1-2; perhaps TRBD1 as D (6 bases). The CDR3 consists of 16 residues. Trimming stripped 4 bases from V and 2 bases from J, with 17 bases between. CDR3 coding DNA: TGTGCCAGCAGTTACCTCCAAACAACAGGGAACTATGGCTACACCTTC. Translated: CASSYLQTTGNYGYTF.

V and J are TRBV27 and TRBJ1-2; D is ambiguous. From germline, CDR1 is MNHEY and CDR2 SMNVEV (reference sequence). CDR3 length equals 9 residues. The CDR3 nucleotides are TGTGCTCCGGGAGGGGGCTACACCTTC. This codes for CAPGGGYTF.

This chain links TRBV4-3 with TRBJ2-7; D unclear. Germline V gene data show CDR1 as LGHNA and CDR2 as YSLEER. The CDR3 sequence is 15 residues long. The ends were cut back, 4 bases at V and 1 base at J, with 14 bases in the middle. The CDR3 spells CASSPGPELSYEQYF. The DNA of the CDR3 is TGCGCCAGCAGCCCCGGACCCGAATTGTCCTACGAGCAGTACTTC.

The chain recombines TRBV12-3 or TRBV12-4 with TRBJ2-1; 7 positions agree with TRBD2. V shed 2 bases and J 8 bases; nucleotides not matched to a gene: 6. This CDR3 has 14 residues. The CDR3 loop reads CASSLSGRWDEQFF. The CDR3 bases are TGTGCCAGCAGTTTATCCGGGAGGTGGGATGAGCAGTTCTTC.

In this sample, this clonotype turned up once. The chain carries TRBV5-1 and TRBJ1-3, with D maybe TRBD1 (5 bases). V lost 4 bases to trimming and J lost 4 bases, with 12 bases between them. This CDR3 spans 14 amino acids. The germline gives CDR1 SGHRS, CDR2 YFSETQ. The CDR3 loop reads CASSGGTQGNTIYF. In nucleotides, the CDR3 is TGCGCCAGCAGCGGCGGGACTCAGGGAAACACCATATATTTT.

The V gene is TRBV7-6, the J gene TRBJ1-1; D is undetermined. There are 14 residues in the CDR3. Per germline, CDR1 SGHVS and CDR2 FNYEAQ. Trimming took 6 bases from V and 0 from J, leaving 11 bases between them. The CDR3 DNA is TGTGCCAGCAGTCCTACAGATATGAACACTGAAGCTTTCTTT. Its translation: CASSPTDMNTEAFF.

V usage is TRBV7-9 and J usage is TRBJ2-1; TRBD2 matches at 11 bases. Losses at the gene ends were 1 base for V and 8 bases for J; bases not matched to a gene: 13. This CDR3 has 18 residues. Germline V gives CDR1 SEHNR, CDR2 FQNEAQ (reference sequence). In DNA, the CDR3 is TGTGCCAGCAGCTTAGAAAAACTAGCGGGGGCGGTGGGCGATGAGCAGTTCTTC. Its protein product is CASSLEKLAGAVGDEQFF.

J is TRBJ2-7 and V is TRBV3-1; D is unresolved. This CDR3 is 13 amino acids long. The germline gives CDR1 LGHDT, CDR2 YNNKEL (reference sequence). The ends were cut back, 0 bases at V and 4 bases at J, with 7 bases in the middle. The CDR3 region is CASSQDIVYEQYF. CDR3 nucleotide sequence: TGTGCCAGCAGCCAAGATATAGTTTACGAGCAGTACTTC.

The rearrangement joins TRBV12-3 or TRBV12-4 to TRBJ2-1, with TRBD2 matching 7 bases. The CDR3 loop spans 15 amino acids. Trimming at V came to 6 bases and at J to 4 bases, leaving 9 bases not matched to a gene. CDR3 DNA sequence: TGTGCCAGCAGCCAAACCGGGACTACATACAATGAGCAGTTCTTC. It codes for CASSQTGTTYNEQFF.

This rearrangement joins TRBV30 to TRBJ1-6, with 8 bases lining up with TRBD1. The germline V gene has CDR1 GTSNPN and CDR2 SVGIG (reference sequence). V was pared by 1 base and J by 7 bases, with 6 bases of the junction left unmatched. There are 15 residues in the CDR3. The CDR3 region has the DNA TGTGCCTGGAGTGGACAGGGGTTCAGGAATTCACCCCTCCACTTT. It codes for CAWSGQGFRNSPLHF.

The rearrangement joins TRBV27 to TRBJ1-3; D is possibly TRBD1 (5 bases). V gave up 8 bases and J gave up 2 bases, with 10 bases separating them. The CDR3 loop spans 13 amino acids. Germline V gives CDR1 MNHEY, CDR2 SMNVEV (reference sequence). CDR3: CASRRGAGNTIYF. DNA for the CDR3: TGTGCCAGCCGAAGGGGCGCTGGAAACACCATATATTTT.

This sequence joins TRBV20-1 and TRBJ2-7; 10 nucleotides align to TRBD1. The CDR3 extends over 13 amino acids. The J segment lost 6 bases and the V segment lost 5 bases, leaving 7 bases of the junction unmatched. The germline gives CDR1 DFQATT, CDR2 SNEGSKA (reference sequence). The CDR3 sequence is CSAPGQGFGEQYF. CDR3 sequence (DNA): TGCAGTGCTCCGGGACAGGGGTTCGGCGAGCAGTACTTC.

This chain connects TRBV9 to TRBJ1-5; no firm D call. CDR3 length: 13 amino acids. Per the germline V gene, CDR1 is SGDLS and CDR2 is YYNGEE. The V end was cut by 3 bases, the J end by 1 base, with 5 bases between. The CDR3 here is CASSAFSNQPQHF. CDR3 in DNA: TGTGCCAGCAGCGCTTTCAGCAATCAGCCCCAGCATTTT.

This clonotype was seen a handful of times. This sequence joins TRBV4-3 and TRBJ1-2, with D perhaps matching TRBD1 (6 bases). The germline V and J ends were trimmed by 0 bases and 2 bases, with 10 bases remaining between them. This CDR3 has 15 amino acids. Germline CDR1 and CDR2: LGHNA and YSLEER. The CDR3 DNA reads TGCGCCAGCAGCCAAGATGGAGGGACAAACTATGGCTACACCTTC. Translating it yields CASSQDGGTNYGYTF.

The CDR3 DNA reads TGTGCCAGCCGAAGGCCCTCGGTGCAGGCCCCTGGCACAGATACGCAGTATTTT. Translating gives CASRRPSVQAPGTDTQYF. The chain carries TRBV2 and TRBJ2-3; D remains unclear. The CDR3 covers 18 residues. The germline V gene has CDR1 SNHLY and CDR2 FYNNEI. Trimming stripped 8 bases from V and 1 base from J, with 25 bases between.

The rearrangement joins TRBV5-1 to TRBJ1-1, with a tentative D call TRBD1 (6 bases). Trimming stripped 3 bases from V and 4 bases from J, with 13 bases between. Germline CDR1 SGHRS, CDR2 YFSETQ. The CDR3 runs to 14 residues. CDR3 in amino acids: CASSYRAGATEAFF. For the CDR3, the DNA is TGCGCCAGCAGCTACAGGGCGGGGGCCACTGAAGCTTTCTTT.